Listed below are T cell receptor beta chains from one sample, sequenced in a study of response to subunit inactivated influenza vaccine. TCRdb re-called the RT-PCR reads with MiXCR, one entry per CDR3 protein. The sample shows almost 250,000 distinct CDR3 sequences, 9% to 15% of them seen only once. Sequencing was performed on non-naive T cells sorted from PBMCs, taken 14 to 15 days before vaccination. The receptors were gathered from a man aged 45-60 years who received an inactivated influenza vaccine. Each CDR3 is given with its conserved first and last residue. A D gene is named only where the DNA matches it firmly. Expanded clones get a size class; other rows say once, few or many, or leave the size out.

j_call | d_call | v_call | clone_size | cdr3_nt | cdr3_aa
TRBJ1-1 | . | TRBV10-2 | many | TGCGCCAGCAGTCCGGGATCTCGAGGGCCTGAAGCTTTCTTT | CASSPGSRGPEAFF
TRBJ2-2 | TRBD1 | TRBV20-1 | . | TGCAGTGCTAGAGATGGTTTACAGGGGGCCCTCCCCGGGGAGCTGTTTTTT | CSARDGLQGALPGELFF
TRBJ2-5 | . | TRBV5-6 | . | TGTGCCAGCAGCTTGGTCGGCAGTAGCGGCTACCAAGAGACCCAGTACTTC | CASSLVGSSGYQETQYF
TRBJ1-6 | TRBD1 | TRBV7-2 | . | TGTGCCAGCTGCAAAACCGACAGGGTATACGGTTCACCCCTCCACTTT | CASCKTDRVYGSPLHF
TRBJ2-3 | . | TRBV7-9 | . | TGTGCCAGCAGCTTCCTAAGAGCTCTTAATACGCAGTATTTT | CASSFLRALNTQYF
TRBJ2-1 | . | TRBV14 | . | TGTGCCAGCAGCGCTGGACAGTGGAGGAGTTCCAATGAGCAGTTCTTC | CASSAGQWRSSNEQFF
TRBJ1-1 | . | TRBV20-1 | . | TGCAGTGCTGCCGACAGCCGACAAGCTGAAGCTTTCTTT | CSAADSRQAEAFF
TRBJ1-2 | . | TRBV12-3/TRBV12-4 | few | TGTGCCAGCAGGGCCGACAGGCATAACTATGGCTACACCTTC | CASRADRHNYGYTF
TRBJ1-5 | . | TRBV30 | few | TGTGCCTGGAGTGTAGCTGGGAGACAGCCCCAGCATTTT | CAWSVAGRQPQHF
TRBJ1-6 | . | TRBV12-3/TRBV12-4 | . | TGTGCCAGCAAGGACATTACCAATTCACCCCTCCACTTT | CASKDITNSPLHF
TRBJ2-5 | . | TRBV12-3/TRBV12-4 | many | TGTGCCAGCAGTTTTAGCGATAAAAACCCCCAGTACTTC | CASSFSDKNPQYF
TRBJ2-7 | TRBD1 | TRBV10-3 | few | TGTGCCATCAGCGCAGGGGGCGGGTACGAGCAGTACTTC | CAISAGGGYEQYF
TRBJ1-6 | . | TRBV12-3/TRBV12-4 | . | TGTGCCAGCAGTTTAAGTTGGCCAGGTGTCGGTTTGGGATCACCCCTCCACTTT | CASSLSWPGVGLGSPLHF
TRBJ1-3 | . | TRBV12-3/TRBV12-4 | few | TGTGCCAGCAGTTTAGGTGGGAGTGGCTCTGGAAACACCATATATTTT | CASSLGGSGSGNTIYF
TRBJ2-3 | TRBD2 | TRBV5-1 | . | TGCGCCAGCAGCTTGGGGACTAGCAGTAGCACAGATACGCAGTATTTT | CASSLGTSSSTDTQYF